This record covers a single T cell receptor (beta chain). Data came from immunoSEQ multiplex PCR; TCRdb stores just in-frame clones and leaves some out. The table has a few thousand clones, about 67% seen once. This sample is part of a study of high-grade serous ovarian cancer treatment subgroups. Tumor tissue was taken before any definitive surgery or chemotherapy was given. The ends were cut back, 3 bases at V and 2 bases at J, with 14 bases in the middle. The germline V gene encodes CDR1 LNHDA and CDR2 SQIVND (reference sequence). The CDR3 totals 15 residues. Source material: tumor tissue. This receptor was identified in a human donor with high-grade serous ovarian cancer. This rearrangement joins TRBV19 to TRBJ2-7, with D perhaps TRBD1 (6 bases). The CDR3 sequence is CASSIEQGSPYEQYF. In DNA, the CDR3 is TGTGCCAGTAGTATCGAACAGGGATCACCCTACGAGCAGTACTTC.